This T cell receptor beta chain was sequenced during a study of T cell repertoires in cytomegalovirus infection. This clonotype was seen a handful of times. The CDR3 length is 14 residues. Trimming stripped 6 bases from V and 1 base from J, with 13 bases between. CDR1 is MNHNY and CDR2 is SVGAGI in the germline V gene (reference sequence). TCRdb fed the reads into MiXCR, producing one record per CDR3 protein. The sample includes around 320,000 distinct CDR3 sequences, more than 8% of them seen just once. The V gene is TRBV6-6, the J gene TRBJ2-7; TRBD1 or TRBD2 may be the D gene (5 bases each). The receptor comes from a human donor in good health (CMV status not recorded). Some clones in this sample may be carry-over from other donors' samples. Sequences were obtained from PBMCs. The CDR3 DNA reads TGTGCCAGCAGCGGGACGGTGGATTCCTACGAGCAGTACTTC. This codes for CASSGTVDSYEQYF.